The entry below gives a single T cell receptor (beta chain) sequence along with its context. Germline CDR1 is SGHRS and CDR2 is YFSETQ. The CDR3 is 16 residues long. After removal of 2 bases from V and 0 bases from J, the junction contained 5 bases not matched to a gene. Only in-frame clones appear in the TCRdb table, and some are missing; sequencing was by immunoSEQ multiplex PCR. Among about 200,000 clones listed, approximately 80% were seen once. These data are taken from a study of blood T cell repertoires in COVID-19. As for the study in general: Donors in the United States, Italy and Spain gave samples during acute or convalescent COVID-19.

This receptor was obtained from a woman aged 80 or over with acute or convalescent COVID-19. The specimen sequenced was peripheral blood. This chain uses TRBV5-1 with TRBJ2-3; 8 nucleotides agree with TRBD2. The CDR3 nucleotides read TGCGCCAGCAGCTTACGGGGGGGTTCTAGCACAGATACGCAGTATTTT. Its translation is CASSLRGGSSTDTQYF.